One and the same sample provided the 17 T cell receptor beta chains below, sequenced in a study of T cells in Graves' hyperthyroidism and ophthalmopathy. The investigators amplified TCR beta CDR3 regions from RNA transcripts. First-round RT-PCR targeting the TCR CDR3 was performed with the HTBI primer set. TCRdb used MiXCR to reprocess the multiplex PCR reads, holding one entry per CDR3 protein. This table has under 350,000 distinct CDR3 sequences, roughly 18% appearing once. Sequencing input: blood. All receptors come from a woman aged 45-59 years with Graves' hyperthyroidism.

This clonotype was counted a few times. The rearrangement uses TRBV30 and TRBJ2-7; TRBD2 matches 11 bases. Germline CDR1 and CDR2: GTSNPN and SVGIG (reference sequence). With 5 bases clipped from V and 2 bases from J, the junction kept 2 bases outside the gene matches. CDR3 length equals 13 residues. Here the CDR3 DNA reads TGTGCCTGGCAGACTAGCGGGACCTACGAGCAGTACTTC. It is translated as CAWQTSGTYEQYF.

This chain uses TRBV9 with TRBJ2-1, with D unresolved. Germline V CDR1 and CDR2: SGDLS, YYNGEE. The CDR3 consists of 12 residues. Trimming removed 1 base at V and 5 bases at J, with 4 bases between. CDR3 region: CASSVPNNEQFF. The CDR3 DNA reads TGTGCCAGCAGCGTACCTAACAATGAGCAGTTCTTC. Together with reference TRBV9 and TRBJ2-1, the CDR3 gives the full variable domain: DSGVTQTPKHLITATGQRVTLRCSPRSGDLSVYWYQQSLDQGLQFLIQYYNGEERAKGNILERFSAQQFPDLHSELNLSSLELGDSALYFCASSVPNNEQFFGPGTRLTVL.

The chain joins TRBV7-2 to TRBJ1-1, with D tentatively TRBD1 (6 bases). Germline CDR1 reads SGHTA; CDR2 reads FQGNSA. The CDR3 has 12 amino acids. With 5 bases removed from V and 12 bases from J, the gap between germline ends came to 16 bases. DNA for the CDR3: TGTGCCAGCAGCCCTGGACAGTCCGGCACTTTCTTT. It specifies CASSPGQSGTFF.

There are a few counts of this clonotype. The CDR3 region has the DNA TGTGCCAGCAGCTTACCGGGACTAGCGGGACAAGAGACCCAGTACTTC. Translated, it gives CASSLPGLAGQETQYF. This chain links TRBV7-9 with TRBJ2-5, with 13 bases matching TRBD2. V dropped 2 bases and J dropped 2; count of bases not matched to a gene: 2. The CDR3 is 16 amino acids. Per germline, CDR1 SEHNR and CDR2 FQNEAQ (reference sequence). Looking up the rest from reference TRBV7-9 and TRBJ2-5 gives the full variable domain: DTGVSQNPRHKITKRGQNVTFRCDPISEHNRLYWYRQTLGQGPEFLTYFQNEAQLEKSRLLSDRFSAERPKGSFSTLEIQRTEQGDSAMYLCASSLPGLAGQETQYFGPGTRLLVL.

The J gene is TRBJ2-6, the V gene TRBV9, with D uncertain. CDR3 size: 15 residues. The germline V gene has CDR1 SGDLS and CDR2 YYNGEE. Trimming removed 0 bases at V and 2 bases at J, with 6 bases between. The DNA for the CDR3 is TGTGCCAGCAGCGTAGGAGGAGCTGGGGCCAACGTCCTGACTTTC. Its protein product is CASSVGGAGANVLTF. Complete variable domain (other parts from reference TRBV9 and TRBJ2-6): DSGVTQTPKHLITATGQRVTLRCSPRSGDLSVYWYQQSLDQGLQFLIQYYNGEERAKGNILERFSAQQFPDLHSELNLSSLELGDSALYFCASSVGGAGANVLTFGAGSRLTVL.

To note about this clonotype: A junction boundary mismatches the germline segment, possibly from a read error. The chain has TRBV7-7 and TRBJ2-5; a weak D match, TRBD2 (5 bases). Germline assignment: CDR1 SSHAT and CDR2 FNYEAQ (reference sequence). The CDR3 sequence is 14 residues long. The CDR3 sequence: CASSLGRTQETQYF. For the CDR3, the DNA is TGTGCTAGCAGCTTAGGGAGAACCCAAGAGACCCAGTACTTC.

The rearrangement links TRBV6-1 to TRBJ2-7; D gene ambiguous. Germline values: CDR1 MNHNS, CDR2 SASEGT. V was trimmed by 5 bases and J by 3 bases, leaving 14 bases between them. The CDR3 consists of 14 residues. The CDR3 sequence: CASSYGITSYEQYV. In nucleotides, the CDR3 is TGTGCCAGCAGTTATGGTATAACAAGCTACGAGCAGTACGTC.

Comment on this clonotype: This is likely a read error, given that the CDR3 carries no conserved phenylalanine or tryptophan at its end. V is TRBV6-1 and J is TRBJ1-1; D call uncertain. V was pared by 3 bases and J by 6 bases, with 14 bases between. There are 14 residues in the CDR3. Germline V gives CDR1 MNHNS, CDR2 SASEGT. The CDR3 reads CASSETRTSAEAFS. For the CDR3, the DNA is TGTGCCAGCAGTGAGACAAGGACGTCTGCTGAAGCTTTCTCT.

In this sample, this clonotype turned up many times. The rearrangement joins TRBV6-2 or TRBV6-3 to TRBJ2-2; 7 bases map to TRBD1. Per germline, CDR1 MNHEY and CDR2 SVGEGT. V dropped 7 bases and J dropped 4; count of bases not matched to a gene: 3. This CDR3 spans 13 amino acids. The CDR3 bases are TGTGCCAGCAAAGGGGGCGTCACCGGGGAGCTGTTTTTT. Translation: CASKGGVTGELFF.

This clonotype was detected ten times or more. This chain connects TRBV3-1 to TRBJ2-7; maybe TRBD2 (6 bases). Trimming removed 4 bases at V and 1 base at J, with 17 bases between. The CDR3 is made up of 16 amino acids. Per germline, CDR1 LGHDT and CDR2 YNNKEL (reference sequence). The CDR3 here is CASSLPTGADSYEQYF. CDR3 DNA: TGTGCCAGCAGCCTCCCTACGGGAGCGGATTCCTACGAGCAGTACTTC.

The rearrangement links TRBV19 to TRBJ1-1, with D uncertain. The CDR3 consists of 14 residues. Per the germline V gene, CDR1 is LNHDA and CDR2 is SQIVND (reference sequence). V lost 5 bases, J lost 0 bases, and 10 bases lay in between. This CDR3 is CASSSLFMNTEAFF. For the CDR3, the DNA is TGTGCCAGTAGTTCACTTTTTATGAACACTGAAGCTTTCTTT.

This clonotype was found a few times. This sequence joins TRBV28 and TRBJ1-6; D not certain. The CDR3 has 11 residues. The germline V gene encodes CDR1 MDHEN and CDR2 SYDVKM. V was clipped by 4 bases and J by 10 bases, with 5 bases between them. The DNA for the CDR3 is TGTGCCAGCAGTTCGCGCTCACCCCTCCACTTT. Its protein product is CASSSRSPLHF.

The chain employs TRBV30 and TRBJ2-2; 10 nucleotides agree with TRBD1. The CDR3 sequence is 15 residues long. The germline V gene has CDR1 GTSNPN and CDR2 SVGIG (reference sequence). The V gene end was trimmed by 5 bases and the J gene end by 4 bases; junction bases not matched to a gene: 7. CDR3 loop: CAWAPRQGATGELFF. The CDR3 bases are TGTGCCTGGGCCCCCCGACAGGGGGCCACCGGGGAGCTGTTTTTT.

As for this clonotype: A much more abundant neighbour one base away suggests this may be a read error. V usage is TRBV7-2 and J usage is TRBJ2-7; the match to TRBD1 covers 8 bases. Germline lookup yields CDR1 SGHTA and CDR2 FQGNSA. The CDR3 has 16 residues. The ends lost 2 bases at V and 7 bases at J; junction bases unmatched: 13. CDR3 protein: CASSLLGQAPSGEQYV. CDR3 coding DNA: TGTGCCAGCAGCTTATTGGGACAGGCTCCCTCGGGAGAGCAGTACGTC.

Note on this clonotype: A much larger clone lies a single base off, so this may be a read error. The V gene is TRBV6-2 or TRBV6-3, the J gene TRBJ2-3; perhaps TRBD2 as D (6 bases). V lost 8 bases and J 2 bases, leaving 11 bases between the germline ends. CDR1 MNHEY and CDR2 SVGEGT come from the germline V gene. The CDR3 loop spans 13 amino acids. As DNA, the CDR3 is TGTGCCAGCCGGAGGGAAACCACAGATACGCAGTATTTT. Translation gives CASRRETTDTQYF.

This clonotype was seen more than once but under ten times. The V call is TRBV9, the J call TRBJ2-7; 10 nucleotides line up with TRBD2. The CDR3 is 15 amino acids. Trimming cost V 0 bases and J 5 bases; bases outside gene matches: 5. Germline V gene data show CDR1 as SGDLS and CDR2 as YYNGEE. Here the CDR3 reads CASSVGASGSNEQYF. CDR3 sequence (DNA): TGTGCCAGCAGCGTAGGGGCTAGCGGGAGTAACGAGCAGTACTTC.

As regards this clonotype: This may be a read error: a much more frequent sequence differs by one nucleotide. The missing conserved phenylalanine or tryptophan at the end of this CDR3 makes a read error likely. The rearrangement joins TRBV6-2 or TRBV6-3 to TRBJ2-5; 12 positions agree with TRBD2. Trimming at V came to 5 bases and at J to 1 base, leaving 2 bases not matched to a gene. Germline CDR1 and CDR2: MNHEY and SVGEGT. CDR3 size: 15 residues. In nucleotides, the CDR3 is TGTGCCAGCAGTGTACTAGCGGGGGGCCAAGAGACCCAGTACTCC. Protein product: CASSVLAGGQETQYS.